This T cell receptor beta chain originates from a study of human T cells and chemical hapten exposure. Looking at the study overall: Investigators sensitized approximately 2 cm by approximately 2 cm of upper inner arm skin with 2% DPC. Reading of the patch tests, which applied 0.01% DPC to the upper back, occurred at 6 days. Broader study findings: Expanded TCRs showed more large CDR3 clusters than pre-sensitization or healthy control sets.

The V end lost 3 bases, the J end lost 3 bases, and 6 bases lay between the germline ends. The germline V gene has CDR1 KGHSH and CDR2 LQKENI. This CDR3 has 12 residues. What the library attached to individual cDNA molecules were unique molecular identifiers. One entry per CDR3 protein results from TCRdb running MiXCR on the reads. The table lists several thousand distinct CDR3 sequences, more than 45% of them singletons. On this clonotype itself: Its target is not known.

As to treatment: therapeutic diphenylcyclopropenone sensitization with weekly scalp DPC. Unfractionated whole blood was the source from which total RNA was extracted. The starting material was whole blood, obtained before DPC sensitization or 2, 6, or about 24 weeks after (not recorded which). This TCR derives from an adult with alopecia areata. Some clones in this sample may be carry-over from other donors' samples. This table probably holds off-target reads from a library built for another chain. The chain employs TRBV18 and TRBJ2-7; D ambiguous. The CDR3 DNA follows: TGTGCCAGCTCACCGGACCTCTACGAGCAGTACTTC. It encodes CASSPDLYEQYF. The whole variable domain, remainder taken from reference TRBV18 and TRBJ2-7, is NAGVMQNPRHLVRRRGQEARLRCSPMKGHSHVYWYRQLPEEGLKFMVYLQKENIIDESGMPKERFSAEFPKEGPSILRIQQVVRGDSAAYFCASSPDLYEQYFGPGTRLTVT.